The 4 T cell receptor beta chains given below trace back to one sample, sequenced in a study of CD8+ T cells in alopecia areata. As the sequencing template, cDNA was produced by extracting RNA and reverse transcribing it. Sequenced by immunoSEQ multiplex PCR; TCRdb stores in-frame clones only, minus some. Here the sample spans roughly 190,000 clones, approximately 60% being singletons. Treatment of the sample: oral pan-JAK inhibitor, 5-10 mg twice daily. Sample: CD4+ T cells sorted from blood, taken at week 4, from a patient treated with tofacitinib. Receptors originate from a human donor with alopecia areata.

The sample holds a few counts of this clone. The chain links TRBV5-5 to TRBJ2-3; maybe TRBD1 (5 bases). CDR1 and CDR2 from the germline V gene are SGHKS and YYEKEE (reference sequence). V lost 4 bases, J lost 0 bases, and 9 bases lay in between. The CDR3 totals 14 residues. For the CDR3, the DNA is TGTGCCAGCAGCCATACAGGCAGCACAGATACGCAGTATTTT. Translating it yields CASSHTGSTDTQYF.

The CDR3 region is CASSPDAVGGYTF. The CDR3, as DNA: TGCGCCAGCAGCCCGGATGCGGTTGGTGGCTACACCTTC. The chain combines TRBV5-1 with TRBJ1-2, with no clear D. This CDR3 contains 13 residues. The germline V gene has CDR1 SGHRS and CDR2 YFSETQ. V lost 4 bases and J lost 7, with 14 bases in between.

This CDR3 is CASRDWDYRAEETQYF. Here the CDR3 DNA reads TGTGCCAGCAGGGACTGGGACTATCGAGCTGAAGAGACCCAGTACTTC. V is TRBV2 and J is TRBJ2-5, with 7 bases fitting TRBD2. Germline values: CDR1 SNHLY, CDR2 FYNNEI. The V and J ends lost 6 bases and 3 bases, in that order; junction bases with no gene match: 13. The CDR3 has 16 residues.

The rearrangement links TRBV2 to TRBJ2-5; 9 bases line up with TRBD2. This CDR3 region has 13 residues. After removal of 6 bases from V and 5 bases from J, the junction contained 4 bases not matched to a gene. Germline CDR1 SNHLY, CDR2 FYNNEI. The DNA for the CDR3 is TGTGCCAGCAGGGGGACTAGCCGGGAGACCCAGTACTTC. Its translation is CASRGTSRETQYF. Drawing the rest from reference TRBV2 and TRBJ2-5, the complete variable domain is EPEVTQTPSHQVTQMGQEVILRCVPISNHLYFYWYRQILGQKVEFLVSFYNNEISEKSEIFDDQFSVERPDGSNFTLKIRSTKLEDSAMYFCASRGTSRETQYFGPGTRLLVL.